This passage covers 27 T cell receptor beta chains from one sample sequenced in a study of T-cell memory formation after mild COVID-19. From the 5' RACE reads, TCRdb called clonotypes with MiXCR, one entry per CDR3 protein. The data contain 470,000 or so distinct CDR3 sequences, approximately 19% of them singletons. Sequencing was performed on PBMCs or a T cell subset sorted from them (not recorded which). The receptor set was obtained from a man between 18 and 35 years old who had mild COVID-19 (a few samples of this study predate the infection). Cell type and time point are not known.

This clonotype was recorded at least ten times. CDR3 nucleotides: TGCAGCACCTGGGGGCAGGGGGCATCTGAAGCTTTCTTT. This codes for CSTWGQGASEAFF. J is TRBJ1-1 and V is TRBV29-1, with 8 bases identical to TRBD1. V was clipped by 8 bases and J by 6 bases; unmatched bases: 11. CDR1 and CDR2 from the germline V gene are SQVTM and ANQGSEA. The CDR3 contains 13 residues.

The chain carries TRBV12-3 or TRBV12-4 and TRBJ2-4; TRBD1 might be the D (5 bases). Trimming removed 3 bases from V and 8 bases from J, with 11 bases in between. The CDR3 sequence is 13 residues long. CDR3 sequence: CASSFGRADIQYF. CDR3 coding DNA: TGTGCCAGCAGTTTTGGCAGGGCCGACATTCAGTACTTC.

The J gene is TRBJ2-1, the V gene TRBV7-2; no reliable D call. The CDR3 length is 15 residues. Looked up from germline, CDR1 is SGHTA and CDR2 is FQGNSA. Trimming took off 7 bases at V and 0 bases at J, with 13 bases between the two ends. The CDR3 sequence is CASTPFESSYNEQFF. The CDR3 DNA reads TGTGCCAGCACCCCATTCGAGAGCTCCTACAATGAGCAGTTCTTC.

This clonotype was seen more than once but under ten times. This chain uses TRBV10-3 with TRBJ1-2; D gene ambiguous. Germline values: CDR1 ENHRY, CDR2 SYGVKD. V shed 4 bases and J shed 3 bases, with 18 bases lying between them. The CDR3 has 16 amino acids. Here the CDR3 reads CAISARGVIGHYGYTF. CDR3 DNA: TGTGCCATCAGTGCCCGCGGGGTGATCGGCCACTATGGCTACACCTTC.

This clonotype has a handful of counts. The chain links TRBV5-1 to TRBJ2-3; D perhaps matches TRBD1 (7 bases). Trimming removed 0 bases from V and 4 bases from J, with 12 bases in between. Germline V gene sequence: CDR1 SGHRS, CDR2 YFSETQ. The CDR3 has 15 residues. The CDR3 region has the DNA TGCGCCAGCAGCTTGGGGGTCAGGGGGGCAGATACGCAGTATTTT. This codes for CASSLGVRGADTQYF.

The rearrangement links TRBV24-1 to TRBJ2-2; D unresolved. From germline, CDR1 is KGHDR and CDR2 SFDVKD. V was shortened by 7 bases and J by 7 bases, with 12 bases between the two germline ends. The CDR3 covers 13 residues. The CDR3 region is CATSARLVGELFF. The DNA of the CDR3 is TGTGCCACCAGCGCTCGACTCGTCGGGGAGCTGTTTTTT.

The J gene is TRBJ2-7, the V gene TRBV4-2; D is undetermined. CDR3 length: 17 residues. V gave up 1 base and J gave up 2 bases, with 18 bases separating them. Germline assignment: CDR1 LGHNA and CDR2 YNFKEQ. CDR3 sequence (DNA): TGTGCCAGCAGCCAAGCCGCGCTAGTCCCGTCTGCCTACGAGCAGTACTTC. Protein product: CASSQAALVPSAYEQYF.

This clonotype was detected only a few times. The chain uses TRBV11-1 and TRBJ2-2; D is possibly TRBD2 (5 bases). The CDR3 runs to 13 residues. V lost 0 bases to trimming and J lost 11 bases, with 10 bases between them. Germline loops: CDR1 SGHAT, CDR2 FQDESV (reference sequence). The CDR3 sequence: CASSLASDSELFF. For the CDR3, the DNA is TGTGCCAGCAGCTTAGCTAGCGACTCAGAGCTGTTTTTT. The entire variable domain, with the rest obtained from reference TRBV11-1 and TRBJ2-2, is as follows: EAEVAQSPRYKITEKSQAVAFWCDPISGHATLYWYRQILGQGPELLVQFQDESVVDDSQLPKDRFSAERLKGVDSTLKIQPAELGDSAMYLCASSLASDSELFFGEGSRLTVL.

In this sample, this clonotype turned up a few times. V usage is TRBV7-8 and J usage is TRBJ1-5; no definite D call. CDR3 length: 16 amino acids. Between the trimmed V and J ends, which lost 1 base and 0 bases, there was a span of 10 bases. The germline V gene has CDR1 SGHVS and CDR2 FQNEAQ. CDR3 in DNA: TGTGCCAGCAGCTTAGGGGGTTTTTTTAGCAATCAGCCCCAGCATTTT. It codes for CASSLGGFFSNQPQHF.

The chain recombines TRBV18 with TRBJ2-7; TRBD1 is a possible D gene (6 bases). CDR1 is KGHSH, CDR2 LQKENI, per germline. The CDR3 consists of 14 residues. Trimming shortened V by 6 bases and J by 3 bases, and 15 bases separated the two germline ends. The CDR3 coding sequence is TGTGCCAGCTCGCCCCCGGGACAAAACTACGAGCAGTACGTC. Residues: CASSPPGQNYEQYV.

The V gene is TRBV3-1, the J gene TRBJ2-7, with 7 positions matching TRBD1. The germline V gene encodes CDR1 LGHDT and CDR2 YNNKEL (reference sequence). V was pared by 4 bases and J by 1 base, with 1 base of the junction left unmatched. The CDR3 has 13 amino acids. DNA of the CDR3: TGTGCCAGCAGCCTCAGGGGGTCCTACGAGCAGTACGTC. Protein sequence: CASSLRGSYEQYV.

Only a few counts were recorded for this clonotype. The chain recombines TRBV5-4 with TRBJ2-3; D uncertain. CDR1 is SGHNT, CDR2 YYREEE, per germline (reference sequence). The CDR3 is 13 amino acids. The V end lost 6 bases, the J end lost 1 base, and 9 bases lay between the germline ends. CDR3 coding DNA: TGTGCCAGCACCACCGTGGGCACAGATACGCAGTATTTT. It specifies CASTTVGTDTQYF.

This clonotype was observed many times. The gene calls are TRBV7-9 and TRBJ1-5; D perhaps matches TRBD1 (5 bases). Per germline, CDR1 SEHNR and CDR2 FQNEAQ (reference sequence). The CDR3 covers 16 residues. Trimming shortened V by 5 bases and J by 2 bases, and 16 bases separated the two germline ends. The CDR3 DNA follows: TGTGCCAGCAGCCGAACCAATTCACAGGGCAATCAGCCCCAGCATTTT. Translated, it gives CASSRTNSQGNQPQHF. Supplemented by reference TRBV7-9 and TRBJ1-5, the full variable domain reads DTGVSQNPRHKITKRGQNVTFRCDPISEHNRLYWYRQTLGQGPEFLTYFQNEAQLEKSRLLSDRFSAERPKGSFSTLEIQRTEQGDSAMYLCASSRTNSQGNQPQHFGDGTRLSIL.

This clonotype was counted between two and nine times. The rearrangement links TRBV3-1 to TRBJ1-1, with 7 bases matching TRBD1. Germline V lookup: CDR1 LGHDT, CDR2 YNNKEL (reference sequence). V lost 4 bases and J lost 1; bases outside the gene matches: 9. The CDR3 is 16 amino acids. CDR3 amino acids: CASSLDHEGANTEAFF. The CDR3 coding sequence is TGTGCCAGCAGCCTTGACCACGAGGGGGCGAACACTGAAGCTTTCTTT. The variable domain in full, completed from reference TRBV3-1 and TRBJ1-1, reads DTAVSQTPKYLVTQMGNDKSIKCEQNLGHDTMYWYKQDSKKFLKIMFSYNNKELIINETVPNRFSPKSPDKAHLNLHINSLELGDSAVYFCASSLDHEGANTEAFFGQGTRLTVV.

This clonotype was seen a few times. This chain links TRBV20-1 with TRBJ2-5; 9 bases fit TRBD1. Germline V CDR1 and CDR2: DFQATT, SNEGSKA (reference sequence). J lost 7 bases, V lost 0 bases, and 9 bases had no gene match. The CDR3 loop spans 15 amino acids. As DNA, the CDR3 is TGCAGTGCTAGAGACGACCCGGGACAGGGAGGGACCCAGTACTTC. Encoded protein: CSARDDPGQGGTQYF.

V is TRBV5-6 and J is TRBJ1-2, with TRBD1 as a possible D gene (5 bases). CDR3 length: 13 amino acids. V shed 0 bases and J shed 6 bases, with 9 bases lying between them. The V gene's germline CDR1 is SGHDT and CDR2 YYEEEE. As DNA, the CDR3 is TGTGCCAGCAGCTTGGTACAGGAACATGGCTACACCTTC. Translation gives CASSLVQEHGYTF.

This chain links TRBV6-2 or TRBV6-3 with TRBJ2-3; 7 nucleotides agree with TRBD1. There are 15 residues in the CDR3. V shed 2 bases, J shed 2 bases, and the junction held 4 bases outside the gene matches. Per germline, CDR1 MNHEY and CDR2 SVGEGT. CDR3 DNA sequence: TGTGCCAGCAGTTACCCTGACAGGGCCACAGATACGCAGTATTTT. It yields the protein CASSYPDRATDTQYF.

There are a few counts of this clonotype. The chain is built from TRBV7-3 and TRBJ1-1, with D perhaps TRBD1 (5 bases). This CDR3 has 15 residues. V was clipped by 2 bases and J by 0 bases, with 10 bases between them. Per the germline V gene, CDR1 is SGHTA and CDR2 is FQGTGA. CDR3: CASSLYPGMNTEAFF. The CDR3 DNA sequence: TGTGCCAGCAGCTTATATCCAGGGATGAACACTGAAGCTTTCTTT.

The chain is built from TRBV4-1 and TRBJ1-4; D is ambiguous. Germline CDR1 MGHRA, CDR2 YSYEKL. The CDR3 has 15 residues. V was pared by 2 bases and J by 0 bases, with 7 bases between. CDR3 nucleotides: TGCGCCAGCAGCCAATTTAGATCAACTAATGAAAAACTGTTTTTT. Translated: CASSQFRSTNEKLFF.

The V and J genes are TRBV20-1 and TRBJ2-7; D not certain. CDR1 DFQATT and CDR2 SNEGSKA come from the germline V gene (reference sequence). V lost 0 bases and J 6 bases, leaving 6 bases between the germline ends. The CDR3 length is 11 residues. The CDR3 protein is CSARDYTEQYF. The CDR3 DNA follows: TGCAGTGCTAGAGACTACACCGAGCAGTACTTC.

This clonotype was found many times. The V and J genes are TRBV24-1 and TRBJ1-5; tentative D call: TRBD1 (6 bases). V shed 5 bases and J shed 11 bases, with 18 bases lying between them. This CDR3 is built from 14 residues. Germline V gene lookup returns CDR1 KGHDR and CDR2 SFDVKD. The CDR3 DNA sequence: TGTGCCACCAGTGTCGGGGGGGCGGATTCAGCCCAGCATTTT. Protein: CATSVGGADSAQHF.

CDR3 residues: CASSLATPYNEQFF. As DNA, the CDR3 is TGCGCCAGCAGCTTGGCTACCCCTTACAATGAGCAGTTCTTC. This sequence joins TRBV5-1 and TRBJ2-1; D is undetermined. The CDR3 totals 14 residues. The V gene lost 0 bases and the J gene lost 4 bases, with 8 bases spanning the gap. CDR1 SGHRS and CDR2 YFSETQ come from the germline V gene.

J is TRBJ2-3 and V is TRBV6-2 or TRBV6-3; 7 nucleotides agree with TRBD2. The CDR3 runs to 16 residues. Germline V gene data show CDR1 as MNHEY and CDR2 as SVGEGT. V shed 2 bases and J 6 bases; nucleotides not matched to a gene: 11. The CDR3 DNA follows: TGTGCCAGCAGTTACCCCGGACTAGGTTCAATGGATACGCAGTATTTT. Translated, it gives CASSYPGLGSMDTQYF.

The V gene is TRBV11-2, the J gene TRBJ2-5, with 8 bases identical to TRBD2. The V gene end was trimmed by 4 bases and the J gene end by 4 bases; junction bases not matched to a gene: 11. Germline-derived CDR1 and CDR2 are SGHAT and FQNNGV. CDR3 length: 16 amino acids. The CDR3 is CASSSKLAVARETQYF. The CDR3 bases are TGTGCCAGCAGCTCCAAACTAGCGGTGGCGAGAGAGACCCAGTACTTC.

The V gene is TRBV7-3, the J gene TRBJ2-2; TRBD2 aligns across 11 bases. Germline values: CDR1 SGHTA, CDR2 FQGTGA. The ends lost 4 bases at V and 5 bases at J; junction bases unmatched: 6. The length of the CDR3 is 16 residues. The CDR3 region is CASSWIAGGPTGELFF. The CDR3 DNA sequence: TGTGCCAGCAGCTGGATAGCGGGGGGGCCAACCGGGGAGCTGTTTTTT. The variable domain in full, with the rest retrieved from reference TRBV7-3 and TRBJ2-2, is GAGVSQTPSNKVTEKGKYVELRCDPISGHTALYWYRQSLGQGPEFLIYFQGTGAADDSGLPNDRFFAVRPEGSVSTLKIQRTERGDSAVYLCASSWIAGGPTGELFFGEGSRLTVL.

This clonotype occurred a few times. A much more abundant neighbour one base away suggests this may be a read error. The J gene is TRBJ2-3, the V gene TRBV28, with no clear D. Germline-derived CDR1 and CDR2 are MDHEN and SYDVKM. The CDR3 runs 12 residues. Trimming removed 6 bases at V and 4 bases at J, with 8 bases between. The CDR3 DNA reads as TGTGCCAGCAGGCTCCAGTCAGATACGCAGTATTTT. Translation: CASRLQSDTQYF.

Notes on this clonotype: Being one base from a much bigger clone, this may be a read error. J is TRBJ2-1 and V is TRBV7-9; 8 nucleotides agree with TRBD1. The V segment lost 6 bases and the J segment 6 bases; nucleotides outside the gene matches: 4. The CDR3 extends over 13 amino acids. The V gene's germline CDR1 is SEHNR and CDR2 FQNEAQ (reference sequence). The CDR3 is CASRSTGVNEQFF. For the CDR3, the DNA is TGTGCCAGCAGATCGACAGGGGTCAATGAGCAGTTCTTC.